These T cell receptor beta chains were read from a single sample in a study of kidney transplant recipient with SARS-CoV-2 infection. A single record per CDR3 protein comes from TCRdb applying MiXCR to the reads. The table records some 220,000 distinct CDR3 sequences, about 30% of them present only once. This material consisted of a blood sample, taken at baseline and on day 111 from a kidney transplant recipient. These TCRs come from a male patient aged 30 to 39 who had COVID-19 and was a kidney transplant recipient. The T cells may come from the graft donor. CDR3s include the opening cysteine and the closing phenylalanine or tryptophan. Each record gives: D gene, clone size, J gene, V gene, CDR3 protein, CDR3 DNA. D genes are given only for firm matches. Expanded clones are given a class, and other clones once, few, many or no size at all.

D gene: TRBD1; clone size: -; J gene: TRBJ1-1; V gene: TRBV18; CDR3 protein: CASSPKKSRGVNTEAFF; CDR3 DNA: TGTGCCAGCTCACCAAAAAAAAGCAGGGGGGTGAACACTGAAGCTTTCTTT
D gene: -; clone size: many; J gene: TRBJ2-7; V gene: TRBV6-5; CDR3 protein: CASSATLDGRGAYEQYF; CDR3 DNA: TGTGCCAGCAGTGCCACCTTGGACGGGAGAGGGGCCTACGAGCAGTACTTC
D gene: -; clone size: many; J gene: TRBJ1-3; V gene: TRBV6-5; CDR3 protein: CASISGGSSGNTIYF; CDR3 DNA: TGTGCCAGCATATCTGGCGGTTCCTCTGGAAACACCATATATTTT
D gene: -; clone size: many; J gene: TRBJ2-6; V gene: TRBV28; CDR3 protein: CASTVGGSGANVLTF; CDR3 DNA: TGTGCCAGCACCGTAGGGGGCTCTGGGGCCAACGTCCTGACTTTC
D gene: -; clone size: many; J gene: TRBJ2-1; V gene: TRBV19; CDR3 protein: CASSIGQRSYNEQFF; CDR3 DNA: TGTGCCAGTAGTATTGGACAAAGATCCTACAATGAGCAGTTCTTC
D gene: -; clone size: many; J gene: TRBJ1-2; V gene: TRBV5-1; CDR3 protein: CASSLAPGTSHGYTF; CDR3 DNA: TGCGCCAGCAGCTTGGCCCCAGGGACTTCCCATGGCTACACCTTC
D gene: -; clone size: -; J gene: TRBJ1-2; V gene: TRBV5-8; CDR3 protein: CASLFDHPRKTYGYTF; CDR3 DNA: TGTGCCAGCTTATTCGATCATCCACGAAAGACCTATGGCTACACCTTC
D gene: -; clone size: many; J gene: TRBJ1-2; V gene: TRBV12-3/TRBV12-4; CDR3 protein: CASSTTDSFRKTYGYTF; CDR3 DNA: TGTGCCAGCAGTACCACTGACAGCTTCCGAAAGACCTATGGCTACACCTTC
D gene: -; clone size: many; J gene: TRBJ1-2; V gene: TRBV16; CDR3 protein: CASSTEAVVRKTYGYTF; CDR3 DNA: TGTGCCAGCAGCACCGAGGCGGTCGTTAGAAAGACCTATGGCTACACCTTC
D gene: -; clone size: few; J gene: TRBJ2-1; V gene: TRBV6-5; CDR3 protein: CASSDQLANAYNEQFF; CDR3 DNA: TGTGCCAGCAGTGATCAGCTAGCGAATGCCTACAATGAGCAGTTCTTC
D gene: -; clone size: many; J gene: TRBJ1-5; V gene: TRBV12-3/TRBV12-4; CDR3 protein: CASSSVEGPQHF; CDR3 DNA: TGTGCCAGCAGTTCGGTCGAGGGGCCCCAGCATTTT
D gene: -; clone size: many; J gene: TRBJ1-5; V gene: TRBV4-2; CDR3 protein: CASSQERLNQPQHF; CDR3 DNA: TGTGCCAGCAGCCAAGAAAGGCTGAATCAGCCCCAGCATTTT
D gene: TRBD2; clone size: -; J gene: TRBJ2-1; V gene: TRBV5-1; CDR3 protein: CASSLGLAGDEQFF; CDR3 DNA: TGCGCCAGCAGCTTGGGACTAGCGGGAGATGAGCAGTTCTTC
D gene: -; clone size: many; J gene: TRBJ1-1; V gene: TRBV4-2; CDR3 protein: CASSAQTGNTEAFF; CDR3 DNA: TGTGCCAGCAGCGCACAGACGGGGAACACTGAAGCTTTCTTT
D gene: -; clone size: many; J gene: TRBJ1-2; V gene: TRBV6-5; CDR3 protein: CASSSRAECRKTYGYTF; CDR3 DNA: TGTGCCAGCAGTAGTCGGGCGGAATGTAGAAAGACCTATGGCTACACCTTC
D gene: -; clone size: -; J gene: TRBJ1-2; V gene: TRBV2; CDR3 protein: CASSEKDYRRKTYGYTF; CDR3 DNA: TGTGCCAGCAGTGAGAAAGATTACCGACGAAAGACCTATGGCTACACCTTC
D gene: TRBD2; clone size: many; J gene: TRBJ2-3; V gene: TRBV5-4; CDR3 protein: CASSLGGSGRGTDTQYF; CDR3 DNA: TGTGCCAGCAGCTTGGGGGGTAGCGGGAGGGGCACAGATACGCAGTATTTT
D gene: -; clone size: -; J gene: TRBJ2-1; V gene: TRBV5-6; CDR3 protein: CASSFILAKHEQFF; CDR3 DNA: TGTGCCAGCAGCTTCATTCTGGCCAAACATGAGCAGTTCTTC
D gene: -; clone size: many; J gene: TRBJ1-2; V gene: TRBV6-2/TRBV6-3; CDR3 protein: CASSRTGCIGKTYGYTF; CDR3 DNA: TGTGCCAGCAGTCGCACGGGCTGCATCGGAAAGACCTATGGCTACACCTTC
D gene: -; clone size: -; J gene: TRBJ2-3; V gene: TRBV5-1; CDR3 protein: CASSQNDGTDTQYF; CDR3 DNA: TGCGCCAGCAGCCAAAACGACGGAACAGATACGCAGTATTTT
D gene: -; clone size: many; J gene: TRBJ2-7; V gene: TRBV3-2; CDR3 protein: CASSQDLSSYEQYF; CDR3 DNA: TGTGCCAGCAGCCAAGATCTTAGCAGCTACGAGCAGTACTTC
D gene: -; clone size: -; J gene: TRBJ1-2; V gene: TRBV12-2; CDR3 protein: CASRPGKTPRKTYGYTF; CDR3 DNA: TGTGCAAGTCGCCCGGGAAAGACTCCACGAAAGACCTATGGCTACACCTTC
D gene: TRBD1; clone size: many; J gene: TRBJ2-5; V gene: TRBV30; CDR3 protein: CAWKGTGPAWETQYF; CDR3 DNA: TGTGCCTGGAAAGGGACAGGACCCGCTTGGGAGACCCAGTACTTC
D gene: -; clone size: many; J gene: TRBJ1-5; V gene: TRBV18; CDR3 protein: CASSPTGSQPQHF; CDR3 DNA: TGTGCCAGCTCACCAACAGGGAGTCAGCCCCAGCATTTT
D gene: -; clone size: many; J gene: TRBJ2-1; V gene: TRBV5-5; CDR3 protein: CASSSQGLQYNEQFF; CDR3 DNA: TGTGCCAGCAGCTCCCAAGGACTTCAATACAATGAGCAGTTCTTC
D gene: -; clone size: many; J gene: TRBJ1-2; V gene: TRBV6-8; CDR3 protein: CASSIYGRSRKTYGYTF; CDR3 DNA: TGTGCCAGCAGTATCTACGGACGCTCTAGAAAGACCTATGGCTACACCTTC
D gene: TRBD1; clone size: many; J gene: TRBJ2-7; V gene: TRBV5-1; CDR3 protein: CASSLAGDRGREQYF; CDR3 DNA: TGCGCCAGCAGCTTGGCCGGTGACAGGGGGCGCGAGCAGTACTTC
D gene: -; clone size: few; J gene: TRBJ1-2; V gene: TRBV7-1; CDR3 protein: CASSNVAHEGKTYGYTF; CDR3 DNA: TGTGCCAGCAGCAATGTTGCTCACGAGGGAAAGACCTATGGCTACACCTTC
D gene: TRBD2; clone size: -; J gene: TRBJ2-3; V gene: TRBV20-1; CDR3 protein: CSARDRLAGTSTDTQYF; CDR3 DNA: TGCAGTGCTAGAGATAGGCTAGCGGGTACTAGCACAGATACGCAGTATTTT
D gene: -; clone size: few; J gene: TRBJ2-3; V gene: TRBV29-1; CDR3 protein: CSAVGWERNTDTQYF; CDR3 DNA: TGCAGCGCCGTGGGGTGGGAGCGGAACACAGATACGCAGTATTTT
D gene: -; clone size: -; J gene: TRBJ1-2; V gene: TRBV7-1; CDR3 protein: CASSSLVHEGKTYGYTF; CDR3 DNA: TGTGCCAGCAGCTCATTAGTTCACGAGGGAAAGACCTATGGCTACACCTTC
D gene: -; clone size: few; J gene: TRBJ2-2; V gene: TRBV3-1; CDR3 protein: CASSGSYPISGLTGELFF; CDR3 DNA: TGTGCCAGCAGCGGCTCTTATCCCATTTCAGGCTTGACCGGGGAGCTGTTTTTT
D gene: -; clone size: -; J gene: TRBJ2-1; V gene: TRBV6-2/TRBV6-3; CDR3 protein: CASSYGGTYNEQFF; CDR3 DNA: TGTGCCAGCAGTTACGGCGGGACCTACAATGAGCAGTTCTTC
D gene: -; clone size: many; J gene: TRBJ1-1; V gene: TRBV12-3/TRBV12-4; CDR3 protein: CASTQNMNTEAFF; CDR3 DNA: TGTGCCAGCACCCAGAACATGAACACTGAAGCTTTCTTT
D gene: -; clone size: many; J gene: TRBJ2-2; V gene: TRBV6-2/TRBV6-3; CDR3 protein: CASRPPENTGELFF; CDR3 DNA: TGTGCCAGCAGACCACCGGAGAACACCGGGGAGCTGTTTTTT
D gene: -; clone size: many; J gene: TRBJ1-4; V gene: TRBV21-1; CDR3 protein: CASSGKGQGAVNEKLFF; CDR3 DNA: TGTGCCAGCAGCGGGAAGGGACAGGGGGCGGTTAATGAAAAACTGTTTTTT
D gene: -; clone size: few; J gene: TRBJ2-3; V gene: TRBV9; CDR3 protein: CASSSRPGEEADTQYF; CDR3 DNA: TGTGCCAGCAGCTCCCGGCCGGGGGAGGAGGCAGATACGCAGTATTTT
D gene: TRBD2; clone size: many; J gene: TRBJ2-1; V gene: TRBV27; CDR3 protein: CASSLSGSGRVGEQFF; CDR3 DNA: TGTGCCAGCAGTTTAAGTGGTAGCGGGAGGGTAGGTGAGCAGTTCTTC
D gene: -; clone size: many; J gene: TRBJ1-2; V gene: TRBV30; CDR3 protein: CAWTCERYRKTYGYTF; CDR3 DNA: TGTGCCTGGACCTGTGAGCGTTATAGAAAGACCTATGGCTACACCTTC
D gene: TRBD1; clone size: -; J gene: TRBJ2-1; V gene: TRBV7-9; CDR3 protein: CASSSRDRVYNERFF; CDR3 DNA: TGTGCCAGCAGCTCCCGGGACAGGGTCTACAATGAGCGGTTCTTC
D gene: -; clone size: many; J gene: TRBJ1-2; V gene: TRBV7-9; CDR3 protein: CASSLDQGSYGYTF; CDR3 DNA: TGTGCCAGCAGCTTAGACCAGGGTAGCTATGGCTACACCTTC
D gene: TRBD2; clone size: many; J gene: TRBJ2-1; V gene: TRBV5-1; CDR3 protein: CASEDSGSNEQFF; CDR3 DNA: TGCGCCAGCGAAGATAGCGGGAGCAATGAGCAGTTCTTC
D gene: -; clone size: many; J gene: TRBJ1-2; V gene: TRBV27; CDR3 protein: CASSARGGLYGYTF; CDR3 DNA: TGTGCCAGCAGTGCCCGAGGAGGGCTCTATGGCTACACCTTC
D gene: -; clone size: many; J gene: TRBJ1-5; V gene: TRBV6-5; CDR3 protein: CASRPNIQDSNQPQHF; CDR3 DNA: TGTGCCAGCAGACCTAACATACAGGATAGCAATCAGCCCCAGCATTTT
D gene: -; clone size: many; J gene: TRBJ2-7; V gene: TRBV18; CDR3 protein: CASSRDRSYEQYF; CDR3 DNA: TGTGCCAGCAGCCGGGACCGCTCCTACGAGCAGTACTTC
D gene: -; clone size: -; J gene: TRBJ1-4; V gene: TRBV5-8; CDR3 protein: CASSFGGSNEKLFF; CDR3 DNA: TGTGCCAGCAGCTTCGGGGGTTCTAATGAAAAACTGTTTTTT
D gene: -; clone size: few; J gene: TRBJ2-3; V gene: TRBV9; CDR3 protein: CASSRGGESTDTQYF; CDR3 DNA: TGTGCCAGCAGCCGGGGAGGAGAAAGCACAGATACGCAGTATTTT
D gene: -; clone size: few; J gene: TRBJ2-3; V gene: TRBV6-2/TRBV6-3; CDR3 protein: CASRHSSSYTDTQYF; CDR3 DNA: TGTGCCAGCAGGCATTCAAGTAGCTACACAGATACGCAGTATTTT
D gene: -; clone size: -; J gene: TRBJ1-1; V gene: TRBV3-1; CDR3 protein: CASSVLIPISIRTEAFF; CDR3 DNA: TGTGCCAGCAGCGTCTTAATTCCCATTTCAATTCGCACTGAAGCTTTCTTT
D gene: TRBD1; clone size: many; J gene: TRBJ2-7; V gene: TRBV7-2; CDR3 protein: CASTHVGGQGAYEQYF; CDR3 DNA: TGTGCCAGCACCCACGTAGGGGGACAGGGGGCCTACGAGCAGTACTTC
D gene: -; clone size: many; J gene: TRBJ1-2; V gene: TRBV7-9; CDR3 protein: CASNGIVYHGKTYGYTF; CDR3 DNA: TGTGCCAGCAACGGTATAGTATACCATGGAAAGACCTATGGCTACACCTTC
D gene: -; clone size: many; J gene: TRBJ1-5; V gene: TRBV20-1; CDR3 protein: CSASMARNQPQHF; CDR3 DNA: TGCAGTGCTAGTATGGCCCGCAATCAGCCCCAGCATTTT
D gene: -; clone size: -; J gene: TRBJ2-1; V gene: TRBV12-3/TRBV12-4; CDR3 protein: CASSFISGHLNEQFF; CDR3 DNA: TGTGCCAGCAGTTTTATTAGCGGACACCTCAATGAGCAGTTCTTC
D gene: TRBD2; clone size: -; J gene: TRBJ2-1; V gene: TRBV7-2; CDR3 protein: CASSLDAGGTDEQFF; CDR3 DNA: TGTGCCAGCAGCTTAGACGCGGGAGGGACGGATGAGCAGTTCTTC
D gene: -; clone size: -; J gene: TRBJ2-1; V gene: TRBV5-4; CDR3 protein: CASMGAEGNEQFF; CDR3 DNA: TGTGCCAGCATGGGGGCCGAGGGCAATGAGCAGTTCTTC
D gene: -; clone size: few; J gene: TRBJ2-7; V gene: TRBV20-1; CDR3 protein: CSGSSTDGSYEQYF; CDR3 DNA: TGCAGTGGGTCCTCTACAGACGGATCCTACGAGCAGTACTTC
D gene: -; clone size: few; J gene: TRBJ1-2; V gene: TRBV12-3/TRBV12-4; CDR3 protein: CASSGEITAGKTYGYTF; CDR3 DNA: TGTGCCAGCAGTGGTGAGATCACAGCAGGAAAGACCTATGGCTACACCTTC
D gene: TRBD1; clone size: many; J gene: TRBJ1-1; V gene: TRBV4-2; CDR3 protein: CASSQETGRYSMNTEAFF; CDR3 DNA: TGTGCCAGCAGCCAGGAGACAGGGCGCTACTCCATGAACACTGAAGCTTTCTTT